Below, 4 T cell receptor beta chains from the same sample are listed, as sequenced in a study of blood T cell repertoires in COVID-19 (dated by TCRdb to the early 2020s). Library preparation used the immunoSEQ multiplex PCR assay. Sourced from immuneACCESS, this table was stored by TCRdb with only in-frame sequences that have V and J called. A share of the clones is absent; for the studies checked, an unresolved V gene accounts for under half, and the remainder has no known explanation. Recorded for this sample are over 350,000 clones; around nine tenths of them occurred a single time. The ten biggest clones cover about 0.89% of the sample. What was sequenced was PBMCs or T cells enriched from blood (not recorded which). Receptor source: a young woman with acute COVID-19.

J is TRBJ2-7 and V is TRBV6-5, with unresolved D. CDR1 and CDR2 from the germline V gene are MNHEY and SVGAGI. The CDR3 sequence is 12 residues long. Trimming cost V 10 bases and J 3 bases, with 13 bases left between them. For the CDR3, the DNA is TGTGCCACCGGGTCCTTCCGCTACGAGCAGTACTTC. Its translation is CATGSFRYEQYF.

The chain is built from TRBV7-8 and TRBJ1-6, with a possible D match to TRBD1 (5 bases). The CDR3 runs to 18 residues. V gave up 1 base and J gave up 4 bases, with 17 bases separating them. CDR1 is SGHVS and CDR2 is FQNEAQ in the germline V gene. The CDR3 spells CASSLETAGGLYNSPLHF. In nucleotides, the CDR3 is TGTGCCAGCAGCTTAGAGACAGCGGGGGGTCTATATAATTCACCCCTCCACTTT. The whole variable domain, filled in from reference TRBV7-8 and TRBJ1-6, reads GAGVSQSPRYKVAKRGQDVALRCDPISGHVSLFWYQQALGQGPEFLTYFQNEAQLDKSGLPSDRFFAERPEGSVSTLKIQRTQQEDSAVYLCASSLETAGGLYNSPLHFGNGTRLTVT.

The J gene is TRBJ2-1, the V gene TRBV29-1; D is possibly TRBD1 (7 bases). V was trimmed by 4 bases and J by 6 bases, leaving 16 bases between them. The CDR3 loop spans 14 amino acids. CDR1 and CDR2 from the germline V gene are SQVTM and ANQGSEA. The CDR3 reads CSVGGDRQFNEQFF. The CDR3 DNA reads as TGCAGCGTTGGCGGGGACAGACAATTCAATGAGCAGTTCTTC.

The chain combines TRBV3-1 (or the pseudogene TRBV3-2) with TRBJ2-3; 8 bases map to TRBD2. Germline assignment: CDR1 LGHDT and CDR2 YNNKEL (reference sequence). V dropped 0 bases and J dropped 0; count of bases not matched to a gene: 11. This CDR3 comprises 19 residues. The DNA for the CDR3 is TGTGCCAGCAGCCAAGAAAAGAGCGGGGGACGGGCTAGCACAGATACGCAGTATTTT. This sequence encodes CASSQEKSGGRASTDTQYF.